These 32 T cell receptor beta chains came from one sample sequenced in a study of T cell responses to AZD1222 COVID-19 vaccine. The protocol was immunoSEQ multiplex PCR, while the TCRdb copy is restricted to in-frame clones and leaves out a portion. Of around 160,000 clones in the sample, around 91% were seen once. Here the sequenced sample was peripheral blood, taken on day 0 of AZD1222 vaccination. The source is an adult in good health.

CDR3 sequence reads: CASSIAIPGTGGYTGELFF. The CDR3 nucleotides read TGTGCCAGTAGTATAGCCATCCCCGGGACAGGGGGCTATACCGGGGAGCTGTTTTTT. This sequence joins TRBV19 and TRBJ2-2, with 12 bases identical to TRBD1. The CDR3 spans 19 residues. The trim removed 1 base at V and 5 bases at J, leaving 11 bases unmatched. The V gene's germline CDR1 is LNHDA and CDR2 SQIVND (reference sequence).

This chain links TRBV7-2 with TRBJ2-1; D remains ambiguous. The CDR3 is 12 residues long. Deletions cut 0 bases from V and 5 bases from J, with 2 bases between. The germline CDR1 and CDR2 sequences are SGHTA and FQGNSA. CDR3: CASSLADNEQFF. The DNA of the CDR3 is TGTGCCAGCAGCTTAGCTGACAATGAGCAGTTCTTC.

The V and J genes are TRBV20-1 and TRBJ2-3, with D unresolved. This CDR3 is built from 11 residues. The V end lost 3 bases, the J end lost 6 bases, and 7 bases lay between the germline ends. CDR1 and CDR2 (germline): DFQATT, SNEGSKA (reference sequence). The CDR3 coding sequence is TGCAGTGCTAGTTTGTCCGATACGCAGTATTTT. As protein: CSASLSDTQYF.

The V gene is TRBV3-1 (or the pseudogene TRBV3-2), the J gene TRBJ1-2; D not certain. Germline lookup yields CDR1 LGHDT and CDR2 YNNKEL (reference sequence). With 3 bases removed from V and 4 bases from J, the gap between germline ends came to 3 bases. The CDR3 runs to 11 residues. CDR3 sequence (DNA): TGTGCCAGCAGCCAGTTCTATGGCTACACCTTC. It is translated as CASSQFYGYTF.

The J gene is TRBJ1-5, the V gene TRBV19, with 9 bases identical to TRBD1. Unmatched junction bases numbered 4, after V lost 6 bases and J lost 4 bases. This CDR3 is built from 14 residues. CDR1 is LNHDA and CDR2 is SQIVND in the germline V gene (reference sequence). The CDR3 here is CASRTTGGNQPQHF. CDR3 bases: TGTGCCAGTAGAACGACAGGGGGAAATCAGCCCCAGCATTTT.

The chain carries TRBV6-5 and TRBJ2-7; TRBD1 matches 10 bases. The CDR3 totals 15 residues. Germline V gives CDR1 MNHEY, CDR2 SVGAGI. Trimming took 1 base from V and 4 from J; bases not matched to a gene: 4. The CDR3 loop is CASSYYRDRGYEQYF. For the CDR3, the DNA is TGTGCCAGCAGTTACTATCGGGACAGGGGATACGAGCAGTACTTC.

The CDR3 nucleotides are TGTGCCAGCAGTTACTACCGAACCGGGACTAGGGTCGATGAGCAGTTCTTC. This encodes CASSYYRTGTRVDEQFF. The V call is TRBV6-2 or TRBV6-3, the J call TRBJ2-1; 8 nucleotides align to TRBD2. In germline, CDR1 is MNHEY, CDR2 SVGEGT. Trimming removed 1 base from V and 8 bases from J; junction bases left unmatched: 13. The CDR3 spans 17 residues.

The chain combines TRBV9 with TRBJ2-1, with a possible D match to TRBD1 (6 bases). From germline, CDR1 is SGDLS and CDR2 YYNGEE. Trimming pared 0 bases from V and 6 bases from J, leaving 16 bases between. CDR3 length equals 16 residues. The CDR3 region is CASSVGGPPPGNEQFF. The DNA of the CDR3 is TGTGCCAGCAGCGTAGGGGGGCCTCCCCCGGGCAATGAGCAGTTCTTC.

This clone was seen just once. The rearrangement links TRBV7-3 to TRBJ2-2, with D hard to call. CDR1 is SGHTA, CDR2 FQGTGA, per germline. The CDR3 length is 14 residues. Trimming stripped 2 bases from V and 3 bases from J, with 7 bases between. CDR3 sequence (DNA): TGTGCCAGCAGCTTAGTTAGGGACACCGGGGAGCTGTTTTTT. It codes for CASSLVRDTGELFF.

J is TRBJ1-1 and V is TRBV5-1; D uncertain. In germline, CDR1 is SGHRS, CDR2 YFSETQ. V lost 4 bases and J lost 0, with 7 bases in between. The CDR3 totals 13 residues. CDR3 residues: CASSGLMNTEAFF. As DNA, the CDR3 is TGCGCCAGCAGCGGATTAATGAACACTGAAGCTTTCTTT.

The genes are TRBV7-7 and TRBJ2-1; 8 positions agree with TRBD2. This CDR3 spans 16 amino acids. V was pared by 5 bases and J by 0 bases, with 6 bases of the junction left unmatched. Germline V gives CDR1 SSHAT, CDR2 FNYEAQ (reference sequence). CDR3 region: CASSPNSGSSYNEQFF. The CDR3 nucleotides read TGTGCCAGCAGCCCGAACAGCGGGAGCTCCTACAATGAGCAGTTCTTC.

The count of this clone is one. The genes are TRBV6-6 and TRBJ1-1; D is undetermined. CDR3 size: 12 residues. V was shortened by 4 bases and J by 7 bases, with 10 bases between the two germline ends. Germline loops: CDR1 MNHNY, CDR2 SVGAGI (reference sequence). DNA for the CDR3: TGTGCCAGCAGTTTCCCCGGGCTTGAAGCTTTCTTT. Protein: CASSFPGLEAFF.

The chain employs TRBV6-5 and TRBJ1-2; D is unresolved. The CDR3 runs to 14 residues. V lost 2 bases to trimming and J lost 4 bases, with 11 bases between them. Germline V CDR1 and CDR2: MNHEY, SVGAGI. The CDR3 loop reads CASSYAGGFYGYTF. Written as DNA, the CDR3 is TGTGCCAGCAGTTACGCCGGAGGGTTCTATGGCTACACCTTC.

This rearrangement joins TRBV10-3 to TRBJ1-2, with 9 bases that match TRBD1. Germline V lookup: CDR1 ENHRY, CDR2 SYGVKD. The J segment lost 4 bases and the V segment lost 2 bases, leaving 5 bases of the junction unmatched. The CDR3 runs 15 residues. For the CDR3, the DNA is TGTGCCATCAGTGAGGCCGGACAGGGGCCCTATGGCTACACCTTC. As protein: CAISEAGQGPYGYTF.

This chain joins TRBV28 and TRBJ1-2; 7 positions agree with TRBD1. The germline V gene encodes CDR1 MDHEN and CDR2 SYDVKM. Trimming cost V 7 bases and J 4 bases; bases outside gene matches: 6. The CDR3 has 13 amino acids. The CDR3 DNA reads as TGTGCCAGCAAACAGGGACAGTTCTATGGCTACACCTTC. This codes for CASKQGQFYGYTF.

The V and J genes are TRBV6-5 and TRBJ1-5; D gene ambiguous. V was clipped by 2 bases and J by 0 bases, with 5 bases between them. Germline V lookup: CDR1 MNHEY, CDR2 SVGAGI. This CDR3 contains 14 residues. The CDR3 DNA reads TGTGCCAGCAGTTACAGGTATAGCAATCAGCCCCAGCATTTT. Protein product: CASSYRYSNQPQHF.

The genes are TRBV7-3 and TRBJ2-3, with D perhaps TRBD1 or TRBD2 (5 bases each). The germline V gene has CDR1 SGHTA and CDR2 FQGTGA. V was trimmed by 5 bases and J by 2 bases, leaving 14 bases between them. The CDR3 contains 15 residues. CDR3 nucleotides: TGTGCCAGCAGCCGGGACGGAGAATACACAGATACGCAGTATTTT. Its translation: CASSRDGEYTDTQYF.

The chain joins TRBV20-1 to TRBJ1-1; tentatively, D is TRBD1 (5 bases). This CDR3 is 16 amino acids long. Per the germline V gene, CDR1 is DFQATT and CDR2 is SNEGSKA (reference sequence). V was pared by 3 bases and J by 1 base, with 18 bases between. The CDR3 is CSASEEPTVWNTEAFF. The CDR3 region has the DNA TGCAGTGCTAGTGAGGAACCGACAGTTTGGAACACTGAAGCTTTCTTT.

This chain links TRBV24-1 with TRBJ2-5, with D possibly being TRBD2 (5 bases). CDR3 size: 13 residues. V was shortened by 4 bases and J by 5 bases, with 10 bases between the two germline ends. Germline CDR1 is KGHDR and CDR2 is SFDVKD. The CDR3 DNA reads as TGTGCCACCAGTGACGGGGTTGGGGAGACCCAGTACTTC. Translated, it gives CATSDGVGETQYF.

J is TRBJ2-5 and V is TRBV5-1; 12 bases are a match to TRBD2. The CDR3 contains 18 residues. CDR1 SGHRS and CDR2 YFSETQ come from the germline V gene. Unmatched junction bases numbered 8, after V lost 1 base and J lost 1 base. This CDR3 is CASSLLVPLAGGQETQYF. As DNA, the CDR3 is TGCGCCAGCAGCTTGTTAGTTCCACTAGCGGGGGGCCAAGAGACCCAGTACTTC.

This clone was observed once. The CDR3 protein is CASSRGRDTGELFF. The CDR3 DNA sequence: TGTGCCAGCAGCCGCGGGAGGGACACCGGGGAGCTGTTTTTT. V usage is TRBV14 and J usage is TRBJ2-2; TRBD2 aligns across 9 bases. The CDR3 sequence is 14 residues long. After removal of 4 bases from V and 3 bases from J, the junction contained 0 bases not matched to a gene. Germline values: CDR1 SGHDN, CDR2 FVKESK.

The gene calls are TRBV5-1 and TRBJ1-1, with D possibly being TRBD1 (5 bases). Trimming shortened V by 6 bases and J by 8 bases, and 11 bases separated the two germline ends. CDR3 length: 11 amino acids. The germline gives CDR1 SGHRS, CDR2 YFSETQ. The CDR3 DNA reads TGCGCCAGCACGCAGGGTCTCGAAGCTTTCTTT. Residues: CASTQGLEAFF.

The chain recombines TRBV9 with TRBJ2-1; 8 bases agree with TRBD2. Germline loops: CDR1 SGDLS, CDR2 YYNGEE. V lost 0 bases and J lost 4; bases outside the gene matches: 3. The CDR3 extends over 15 amino acids. DNA for the CDR3: TGTGCCAGCAGCGTAGCCACTAGCGGATACAATGAGCAGTTCTTC. Amino acid sequence: CASSVATSGYNEQFF.

The chain carries TRBV4-2 and TRBJ1-5, with unresolved D. Germline CDR1 is LGHNA and CDR2 is YNFKEQ. The CDR3 length is 15 residues. Between the trimmed V and J ends, which lost 0 bases and 5 bases, there was a span of 11 bases. The CDR3 DNA is TGTGCCAGCAGCCAAGATGAAGGGATCGATCAGCCCCAGCATTTT. This translates into CASSQDEGIDQPQHF.

V gene TRBV6-5 combines with J gene TRBJ1-2; D is unclear. Deletions cut 0 bases from V and 4 bases from J, with 15 bases between. CDR1 and CDR2 (germline): MNHEY, SVGAGI. The CDR3 spans 16 residues. The CDR3 loop reads CASSYSIALSSYGYTF. CDR3 DNA sequence: TGTGCCAGCAGTTACTCGATCGCCCTTAGTAGCTATGGCTACACCTTC.

J is TRBJ2-1 and V is TRBV11-3; the D gene is possibly TRBD2 (6 bases). This CDR3 has 16 residues. Looked up from germline, CDR1 is SGHNT and CDR2 is YENEEA. The ends were cut back, 1 base at V and 7 bases at J, with 17 bases in the middle. CDR3 residues: CASSLGGGNPINEQFF. The CDR3 DNA reads as TGTGCCAGCAGCTTAGGAGGCGGGAATCCTATTAATGAGCAGTTCTTC.

The rearrangement joins TRBV5-5 to TRBJ2-7, with TRBD1 as a possible D gene (6 bases). The CDR3 has 15 amino acids. V was cut by 0 bases and J by 4 bases, with 14 bases left in between. CDR1 and CDR2 (germline): SGHKS, YYEKEE (reference sequence). The CDR3 is CASSLATGWEYEQYF. CDR3 nucleotide sequence: TGTGCCAGCAGCTTGGCCACAGGGTGGGAATACGAGCAGTACTTC.

This chain connects TRBV11-1 to TRBJ1-6; no clear D. There are 13 residues in the CDR3. The germline CDR1 and CDR2 sequences are SGHAT and FQDESV (reference sequence). V was trimmed by 3 bases and J by 5 bases, leaving 5 bases between them. The CDR3 DNA reads TGTGCCAGCAGCTTGATAGATAATTCACCCCTCCACTTT. It yields the protein CASSLIDNSPLHF.

This clone came up a few times. This sequence joins TRBV9 and TRBJ2-5, with a weak D call TRBD2 (6 bases). Trimming took 5 bases from V and 2 from J, leaving 13 bases between them. CDR3 length equals 14 residues. Germline V gene data show CDR1 as SGDLS and CDR2 as YYNGEE. Here the CDR3 DNA reads TGTGCCAGCAGTCCGGGAGTAGGGCAAGAGACCCAGTACTTC. Translating gives CASSPGVGQETQYF. Full variable domain (outside the CDR3, taken from reference TRBV9 and TRBJ2-5): DSGVTQTPKHLITATGQRVTLRCSPRSGDLSVYWYQQSLDQGLQFLIQYYNGEERAKGNILERFSAQQFPDLHSELNLSSLELGDSALYFCASSPGVGQETQYFGPGTRLLVL.

This clone was seen only a few times. The chain links TRBV18 to TRBJ1-3; D is undetermined. The germline gives CDR1 KGHSH, CDR2 LQKENI. V was cut by 2 bases and J by 8 bases, with 16 bases left in between. This CDR3 is built from 15 residues. This CDR3 is CASSPLPTEADTIYF. The CDR3 DNA follows: TGTGCCAGCTCACCATTGCCGACGGAGGCTGACACCATATATTTT.

This chain uses TRBV6-4 with TRBJ2-1, with TRBD2 identical over 7 bases. V shed 0 bases, J shed 4 bases, and the junction held 6 bases outside the gene matches. The germline V gene has CDR1 MRHNA and CDR2 SNTAGT. The CDR3 sequence is 16 residues long. CDR3 amino acids: CASSDSAGLDYNEQFF. The DNA for the CDR3 is TGTGCCAGCAGTGACTCAGCGGGACTCGATTACAATGAGCAGTTCTTC.

This clone was detected only a few times. This chain uses TRBV7-3 with TRBJ1-2; D remains unclear. This CDR3 spans 13 amino acids. Trimming took off 5 bases at V and 3 bases at J, with 10 bases between the two ends. The V gene's germline CDR1 is SGHTA and CDR2 FQGTGA. The CDR3 nucleotides are TGTGCCAGCAGCCCGGCGCCGGACTATGGCTACACCTTC. Protein sequence: CASSPAPDYGYTF.